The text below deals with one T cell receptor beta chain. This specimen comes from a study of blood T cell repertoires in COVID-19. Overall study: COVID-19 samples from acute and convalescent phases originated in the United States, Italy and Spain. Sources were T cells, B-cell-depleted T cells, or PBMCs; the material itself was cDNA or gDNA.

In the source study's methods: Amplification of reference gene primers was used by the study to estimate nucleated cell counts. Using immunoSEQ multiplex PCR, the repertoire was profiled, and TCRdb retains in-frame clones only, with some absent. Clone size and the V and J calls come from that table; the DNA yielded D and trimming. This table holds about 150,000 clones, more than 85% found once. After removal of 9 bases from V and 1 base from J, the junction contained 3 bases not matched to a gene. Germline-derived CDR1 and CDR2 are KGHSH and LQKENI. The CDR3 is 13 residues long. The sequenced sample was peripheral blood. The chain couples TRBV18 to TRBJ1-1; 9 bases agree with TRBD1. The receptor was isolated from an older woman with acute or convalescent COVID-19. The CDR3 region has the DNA TGTGCCAGTCTACAGGGGGCGAACACTGAAGCTTTCTTT. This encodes CASLQGANTEAFF.